The entry below describes one TCR beta chain. Its antigen is undetermined. This sample is part of a study of cytomegalovirus exposure and HLA in healthy donors. Study findings and constraints: Cytomegalovirus-associated status was assigned to about 180 TCR beta chains.

The CDR3 sequence is 15 residues long. Trimming took 0 bases from V and 4 from J, leaving 13 bases between them. The germline V gene encodes CDR1 WNHNN and CDR2 SYGVQD (reference sequence). Measured with immunoSEQ multiplex PCR; TCRdb has only the in-frame clones, and not every one. The sample has fewer than 350,000 clones; roughly 90% are singletons. V and J are TRBV10-1 and TRBJ2-7, with D maybe TRBD2 (6 bases). The sequence was obtained from a woman in her late teens or twenties in good health and CMV-seronegative. The sequenced sample was PBMCs. This chain's CDR3 is CASSESGGLGYEQYF. Here the CDR3 DNA reads TGCGCCAGCAGTGAGTCCGGGGGTCTTGGGTACGAGCAGTACTTC.